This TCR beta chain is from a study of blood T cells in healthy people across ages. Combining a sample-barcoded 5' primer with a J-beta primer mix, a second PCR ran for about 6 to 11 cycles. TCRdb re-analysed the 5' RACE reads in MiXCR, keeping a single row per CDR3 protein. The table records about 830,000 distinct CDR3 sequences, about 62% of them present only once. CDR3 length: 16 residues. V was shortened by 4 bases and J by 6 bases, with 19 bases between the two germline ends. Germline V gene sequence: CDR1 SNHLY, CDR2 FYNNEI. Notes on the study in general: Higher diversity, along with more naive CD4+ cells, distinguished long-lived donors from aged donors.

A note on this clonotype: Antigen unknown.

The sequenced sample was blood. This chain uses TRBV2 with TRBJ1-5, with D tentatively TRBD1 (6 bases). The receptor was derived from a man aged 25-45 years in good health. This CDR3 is CASSVQGPRVSQPQHF. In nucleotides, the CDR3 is TGTGCCAGCAGTGTACAGGGCCCTCGAGTTAGTCAGCCCCAGCATTTT.